What follows are 25 T cell receptor beta chains derived from one specimen sequenced in a study of blood T cell repertoires in COVID-19. Repertoires were generated with immunoSEQ multiplex PCR, while TCRdb's copy carries only in-frame clones and drops some. Found here are 200,000 or so clones, around four fifths of them singletons; the top ten hold about 11%. Sequencing used peripheral blood. These receptors were taken from a woman aged 80 or older with COVID-19, enrolled during active disease.

Here the CDR3 reads CASSPVGRAEKLFF. The CDR3 nucleotides read TGTGCCAGCAGCCCAGTAGGGCGGGCGGAAAAACTGTTTTTT. The chain carries TRBV28 and TRBJ1-4; D uncertain. The CDR3 spans 14 residues. Looked up from germline, CDR1 is MDHEN and CDR2 is SYDVKM. Trimming left V 6 bases short and J 8 bases short, with 16 bases between.

V gene TRBV5-1 combines with J gene TRBJ2-1; 12 bases match TRBD2. The trim removed 4 bases at V and 2 bases at J, leaving 1 base unmatched. In germline, CDR1 is SGHRS, CDR2 YFSETQ. CDR3 length: 15 residues. CDR3 in amino acids: CASSLAGGTYNEQFF. In nucleotides, the CDR3 is TGCGCCAGCAGCCTAGCGGGGGGGACCTACAATGAGCAGTTCTTC.

The V call is TRBV30, the J call TRBJ2-2; 8 bases line up with TRBD1. The CDR3 is made up of 14 amino acids. Trimming took 3 bases from V and 1 from J; bases not matched to a gene: 1. Germline V gene lookup returns CDR1 GTSNPN and CDR2 SVGIG (reference sequence). CDR3: CAWRGQGNTGELFF. DNA of the CDR3: TGTGCCTGGAGAGGACAGGGGAACACCGGGGAGCTGTTTTTT.

V and J are TRBV28 and TRBJ1-1; tentative D call: TRBD1 (5 bases). The V gene lost 5 bases and the J gene lost 0 bases, with 13 bases spanning the gap. Germline CDR1 MDHEN, CDR2 SYDVKM. The CDR3 runs to 15 residues. As DNA, the CDR3 is TGTGCCAGCAGTCGCAGGGCAGGTATGAACACTGAAGCTTTCTTT. Amino acid sequence: CASSRRAGMNTEAFF. Full variable domain (missing parts from reference TRBV28 and TRBJ1-1): DVKVTQSSRYLVKRTGEKVFLECVQDMDHENMFWYRQDPGLGLRLIYFSYDVKMKEKGDIPEGYSVSREKKERFSLILESASTNQTSMYLCASSRRAGMNTEAFFGQGTRLTVV.

CDR3 nucleotides: TGTGCCAGCTCATACGCGGGTGATTCACCCCTCCACTTT. Its translation: CASSYAGDSPLHF. V is TRBV18 and J is TRBJ1-6; D gene unclear. The CDR3 has 13 residues. CDR1 and CDR2 (germline): KGHSH, LQKENI. V was clipped by 5 bases and J by 8 bases, with 10 bases between them. The variable domain in full, completed from reference TRBV18 and TRBJ1-6, reads NAGVMQNPRHLVRRRGQEARLRCSPMKGHSHVYWYRQLPEEGLKFMVYLQKENIIDESGMPKERFSAEFPKEGPSILRIQQVVRGDSAAYFCASSYAGDSPLHFGNGTRLTVT.

The chain couples TRBV6-5 to TRBJ2-5; 8 bases align to TRBD1. Germline V CDR1 and CDR2: MNHEY, SVGAGI. The J segment lost 4 bases and the V segment lost 2 bases, leaving 0 bases of the junction unmatched. The CDR3 consists of 13 residues. The CDR3 nucleotides read TGTGCCAGCAGTTACGGACAGGGAGAGACCCAGTACTTC. The encoded protein is CASSYGQGETQYF.

The V and J genes are TRBV7-2 and TRBJ1-2; 11 nucleotides line up with TRBD1. CDR3 length equals 15 residues. J was trimmed by 8 bases and V by 5 bases; bases with no gene match: 10. In germline, CDR1 is SGHTA, CDR2 FQGNSA. The CDR3 DNA sequence: TGTGCCAGCAGCCCTGGACAGGGGGCAGGGGAGGGCTACACCTTC. Protein sequence: CASSPGQGAGEGYTF.

The rearrangement uses TRBV19 and TRBJ2-3; perhaps TRBD1 as D (6 bases). V was clipped by 5 bases and J by 2 bases, with 8 bases between them. Germline CDR1 LNHDA, CDR2 SQIVND (reference sequence). This CDR3 is 13 amino acids long. The CDR3 region is CASSGTITDTQYF. The CDR3 DNA is TGTGCCAGTAGTGGGACAATCACAGATACGCAGTATTTT.

The gene calls are TRBV7-2 and TRBJ2-2, with a weak D call TRBD2 (6 bases). Trimming shortened V by 8 bases and J by 4 bases, and 17 bases separated the two germline ends. This CDR3 spans 15 amino acids. CDR1 is SGHTA and CDR2 is FQGNSA in the germline V gene. The CDR3 here is CASDGEVASTGELFF. The CDR3 DNA sequence: TGTGCCAGCGACGGGGAGGTAGCTAGCACCGGGGAGCTGTTTTTT.

The sample holds a few counts of this clone. The chain is built from TRBV10-3 and TRBJ2-1; 12 positions match TRBD1. The germline V gene has CDR1 ENHRY and CDR2 SYGVKD. This CDR3 has 12 residues. The J segment lost 9 bases and the V segment lost 8 bases, leaving 2 bases of the junction unmatched. The CDR3 DNA reads as TGTGCCATCGGGACAGGGGGCATTGAGCAGTTCTTC. Residues: CAIGTGGIEQFF.

The chain uses TRBV28 and TRBJ1-5; TRBD1 is a possible D gene (5 bases). Germline V gene sequence: CDR1 MDHEN, CDR2 SYDVKM. The V and J ends lost 8 bases and 0 bases respectively, with 8 bases between them. This CDR3 has 13 amino acids. The CDR3 spells CASRTTSNQPQHF. The DNA of the CDR3 is TGTGCCAGCCGGACAACTAGCAATCAGCCCCAGCATTTT. Full variable domain (rest looked up from reference TRBV28 and TRBJ1-5): DVKVTQSSRYLVKRTGEKVFLECVQDMDHENMFWYRQDPGLGLRLIYFSYDVKMKEKGDIPEGYSVSREKKERFSLILESASTNQTSMYLCASRTTSNQPQHFGDGTRLSIL.

This chain uses TRBV5-4 with TRBJ2-1, with a tentative D call TRBD1 (6 bases). Trimming pared 2 bases from V and 6 bases from J, leaving 15 bases between. CDR1 SGHNT and CDR2 YYREEE come from the germline V gene (reference sequence). This CDR3 region has 15 residues. Written as DNA, the CDR3 is TGTGCCAGCAGCTTCCAACAGGGCCGGGGCAATGAGCAGTTCTTC. It translates to CASSFQQGRGNEQFF.

The chain couples TRBV6-1 to TRBJ2-5; 9 nucleotides align to TRBD2. The germline V gene encodes CDR1 MNHNS and CDR2 SASEGT. The CDR3 consists of 16 residues. J lost 6 bases, V lost 1 base, and 9 bases had no gene match. The chain's CDR3 is CASSEEFRSGRQTQYF. The DNA of the CDR3 is TGTGCCAGCAGTGAAGAATTCAGGAGCGGGAGGCAGACCCAGTACTTC.

This rearrangement joins TRBV6-6 to TRBJ1-5, with 9 bases matching TRBD1. Germline V lookup: CDR1 MNHNY, CDR2 SVGAGI (reference sequence). The V gene end was trimmed by 5 bases and the J gene end by 4 bases; junction bases not matched to a gene: 15. The CDR3 sequence is 18 residues long. CDR3 loop: CASSRVNPGQGTNQPQHF. DNA of the CDR3: TGTGCCAGCAGTCGCGTTAACCCGGGACAGGGTACGAATCAGCCCCAGCATTTT.

V is TRBV27 and J is TRBJ1-2, with 7 bases aligning to TRBD1. The V gene end was trimmed by 5 bases and the J gene end by 1 base; junction bases not matched to a gene: 4. From germline, CDR1 is MNHEY and CDR2 SMNVEV (reference sequence). This CDR3 spans 14 amino acids. The CDR3 protein is CASSRRQGNYGYTF. The CDR3 DNA follows: TGTGCCAGCAGTCGAAGACAGGGTAACTATGGCTACACCTTC.

This clone was seen a few times. The chain has TRBV5-1 and TRBJ1-2; D not resolved. The V end lost 5 bases, the J end lost 3 bases, and 8 bases lay between the germline ends. Germline CDR1 is SGHRS and CDR2 is YFSETQ. CDR3 length equals 12 residues. CDR3 in DNA: TGCGCCAGCAGGGAGGACGACTATGGCTACACCTTC. Its protein is CASREDDYGYTF.

CDR3 loop: CASSLNPGGETQYF. Written as DNA, the CDR3 is TGTGCCAGCAGTTTGAATCCAGGGGGAGAGACCCAGTACTTC. The rearrangement uses TRBV27 and TRBJ2-5; 7 bases map to TRBD1. CDR1 and CDR2 (germline): MNHEY, SMNVEV (reference sequence). After removal of 3 bases from V and 4 bases from J, the junction contained 5 bases not matched to a gene. The CDR3 runs 14 residues.

The chain couples TRBV3-1 (or the pseudogene TRBV3-2) to TRBJ1-1; D remains ambiguous. V shed 5 bases and J shed 7 bases, with 11 bases lying between them. The CDR3 is made up of 12 amino acids. Germline CDR1 and CDR2: LGHDT and YNNKEL (reference sequence). The CDR3 reads CASSEITGEAFF. The CDR3 DNA follows: TGTGCCAGCAGCGAGATCACGGGTGAAGCTTTCTTT.

This chain connects TRBV10-3 to TRBJ1-3; D is perhaps TRBD1 (5 bases). This CDR3 spans 13 amino acids. V was trimmed by 10 bases and J by 2 bases, leaving 12 bases between them. Germline V lookup: CDR1 ENHRY, CDR2 SYGVKD. CDR3: CATSPQAGNTIYF. The CDR3 nucleotides are TGTGCCACCTCGCCACAGGCTGGAAACACCATATATTTT.

The rearrangement uses TRBV18 and TRBJ1-1; 7 nucleotides align to TRBD1. V dropped 1 base and J dropped 5; count of bases not matched to a gene: 7. This CDR3 comprises 15 residues. Germline loops: CDR1 KGHSH, CDR2 LQKENI. This chain's CDR3 is CASSPRQGDATEAFF. In DNA, the CDR3 is TGTGCCAGCTCACCACGCCAGGGGGATGCTACTGAAGCTTTCTTT. The full variable domain, with the rest looked up from reference TRBV18 and TRBJ1-1, is NAGVMQNPRHLVRRRGQEARLRCSPMKGHSHVYWYRQLPEEGLKFMVYLQKENIIDESGMPKERFSAEFPKEGPSILRIQQVVRGDSAAYFCASSPRQGDATEAFFGQGTRLTVV.

This clone was detected once. This CDR3 reads CASSLRRGITTGELFF. In DNA, the CDR3 is TGTGCCAGCAGCTTAAGACGGGGGATAACCACCGGGGAGCTGTTTTTT. The V and J genes are TRBV7-2 and TRBJ2-2, with a possible D match to TRBD2 (6 bases). The CDR3 loop spans 16 amino acids. V was cut by 2 bases and J by 4 bases, with 14 bases left in between. Per the germline V gene, CDR1 is SGHTA and CDR2 is FQGNSA.

This chain uses TRBV10-1 with TRBJ2-5, with D hard to call. V lost 3 bases and J lost 6, with 14 bases in between. Per the germline V gene, CDR1 is WNHNN and CDR2 is SYGVQD (reference sequence). The length of the CDR3 is 14 residues. For the CDR3, the DNA is TGCGCCAGCAGTGATCAGGTCCGCCCCAAGACCCAGTACTTC. Its translation is CASSDQVRPKTQYF.

The CDR3 here is CASSEVGSQPQHF. The DNA of the CDR3 is TGTGCCAGCAGTGAAGTGGGGAGTCAGCCCCAGCATTTT. The chain uses TRBV6-1 and TRBJ1-5; D is uncertain. The CDR3 is made up of 13 amino acids. The V end was cut by 1 base, the J end by 6 bases, with 7 bases between. Germline V gene sequence: CDR1 MNHNS, CDR2 SASEGT.

This clone has only one observation. The CDR3 loop is CASSSPQTGGTDTQYF. The CDR3 DNA sequence: TGTGCCAGCAGCTCTCCCCAGACAGGGGGCACAGATACGCAGTATTTT. V and J are TRBV28 and TRBJ2-3, with 8 bases lining up with TRBD1. Germline CDR1 is MDHEN and CDR2 is SYDVKM. J was trimmed by 1 base and V by 6 bases; bases with no gene match: 9. This CDR3 has 16 residues.

This chain connects TRBV19 to TRBJ1-5, with D unclear. The CDR3 sequence is 16 residues long. The germline gives CDR1 LNHDA, CDR2 SQIVND (reference sequence). Trimming pared 3 bases from V and 2 bases from J, leaving 14 bases between. The CDR3 nucleotides are TGTGCCAGTAGTATTAGAGCGGAAGGGCGCAATCAGCCCCAGCATTTT. It is translated as CASSIRAEGRNQPQHF.